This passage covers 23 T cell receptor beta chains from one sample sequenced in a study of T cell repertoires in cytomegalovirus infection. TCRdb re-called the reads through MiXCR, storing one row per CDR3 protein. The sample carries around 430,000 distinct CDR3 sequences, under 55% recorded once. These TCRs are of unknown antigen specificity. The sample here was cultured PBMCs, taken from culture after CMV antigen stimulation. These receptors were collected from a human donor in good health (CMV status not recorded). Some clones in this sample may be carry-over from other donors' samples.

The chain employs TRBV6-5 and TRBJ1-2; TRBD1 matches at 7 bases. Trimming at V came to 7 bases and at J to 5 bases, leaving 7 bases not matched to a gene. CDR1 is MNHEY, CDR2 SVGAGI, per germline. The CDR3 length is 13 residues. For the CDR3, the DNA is TGTGCCAGCATCCCCGCAGGGGGATATGGCTACACCTTC. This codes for CASIPAGGYGYTF.

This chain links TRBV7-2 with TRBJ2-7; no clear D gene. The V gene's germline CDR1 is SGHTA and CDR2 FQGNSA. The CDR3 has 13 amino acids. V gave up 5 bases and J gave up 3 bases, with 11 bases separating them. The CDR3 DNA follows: TGTGCCAGCAGCCCCGGGCACTACTACGAGCAGTACTTC. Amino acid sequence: CASSPGHYYEQYF.

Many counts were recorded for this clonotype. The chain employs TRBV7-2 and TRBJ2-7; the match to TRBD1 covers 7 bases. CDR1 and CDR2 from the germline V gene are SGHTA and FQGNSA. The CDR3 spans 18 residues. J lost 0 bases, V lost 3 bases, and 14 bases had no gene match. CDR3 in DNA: TGTGCCAGCAGCTTTTCGGGACAGCCCTTCAAGAGCTCCTACGAGCAGTACTTC. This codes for CASSFSGQPFKSSYEQYF.

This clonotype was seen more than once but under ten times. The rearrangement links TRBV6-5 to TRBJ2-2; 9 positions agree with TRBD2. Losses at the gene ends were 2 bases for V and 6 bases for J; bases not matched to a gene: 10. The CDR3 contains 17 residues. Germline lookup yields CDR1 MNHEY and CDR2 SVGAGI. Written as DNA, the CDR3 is TGTGCCAGCAGTTACGGGCTAGCGGGGCGTCCTGCCGGGGAGCTGTTTTTT. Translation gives CASSYGLAGRPAGELFF.

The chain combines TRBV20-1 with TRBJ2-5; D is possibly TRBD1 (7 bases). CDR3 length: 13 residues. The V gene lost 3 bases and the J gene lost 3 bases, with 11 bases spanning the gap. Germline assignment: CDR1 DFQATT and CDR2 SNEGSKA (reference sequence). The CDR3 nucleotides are TGCAGTGCTAGGGAGGGGGCGAAAGAGACCCAGTACTTC. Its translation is CSAREGAKETQYF.

CDR3: CASSPAYSGANVLTF. CDR3 in DNA: TGTGCCAGCAGCCCCGCTTATTCTGGGGCCAACGTCCTGACTTTC. The genes are TRBV6-6 and TRBJ2-6; no definite D call. From germline, CDR1 is MNHNY and CDR2 SVGAGI (reference sequence). The CDR3 is 15 residues long. V lost 6 bases, J lost 1 base, and 10 bases lay in between.

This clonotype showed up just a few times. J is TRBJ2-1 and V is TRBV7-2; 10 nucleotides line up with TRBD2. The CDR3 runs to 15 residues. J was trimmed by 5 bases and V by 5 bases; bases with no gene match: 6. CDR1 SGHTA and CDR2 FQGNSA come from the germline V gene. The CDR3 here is CASSLTSGQNNEQFF. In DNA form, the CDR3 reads TGTGCCAGCAGCCTGACTAGCGGGCAAAACAATGAGCAGTTCTTC.

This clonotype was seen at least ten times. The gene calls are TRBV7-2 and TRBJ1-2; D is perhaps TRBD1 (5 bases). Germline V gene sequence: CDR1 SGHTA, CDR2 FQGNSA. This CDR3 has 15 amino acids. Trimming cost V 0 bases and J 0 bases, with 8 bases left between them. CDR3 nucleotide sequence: TGTGCCAGCAGCTTAGCGAGAGGGGCTAACTATGGCTACACCTTC. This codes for CASSLARGANYGYTF. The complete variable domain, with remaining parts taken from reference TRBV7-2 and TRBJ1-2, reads GAGVSQSPSNKVTEKGKDVELRCDPISGHTALYWYRQSLGQGLEFLIYFQGNSAPDKSGLPSDRFSAERTGGSVSTLTIQRTQQEDSAVYLCASSLARGANYGYTFGSGTRLTVV.

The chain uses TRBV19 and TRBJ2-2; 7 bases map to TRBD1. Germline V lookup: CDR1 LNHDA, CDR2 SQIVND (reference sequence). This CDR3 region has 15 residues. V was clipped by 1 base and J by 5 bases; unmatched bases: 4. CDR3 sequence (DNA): TGTGCCAGTAGTATAGGTGACAGGGAAACCGGGGAGCTGTTTTTT. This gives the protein CASSIGDRETGELFF.

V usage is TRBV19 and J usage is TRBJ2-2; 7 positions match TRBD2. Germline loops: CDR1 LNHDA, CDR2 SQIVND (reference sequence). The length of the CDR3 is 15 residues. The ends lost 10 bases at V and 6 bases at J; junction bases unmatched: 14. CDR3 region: CATSGTRTVAGELFF. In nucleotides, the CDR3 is TGTGCCACCAGCGGGACCCGGACGGTCGCCGGGGAGCTGTTTTTT.

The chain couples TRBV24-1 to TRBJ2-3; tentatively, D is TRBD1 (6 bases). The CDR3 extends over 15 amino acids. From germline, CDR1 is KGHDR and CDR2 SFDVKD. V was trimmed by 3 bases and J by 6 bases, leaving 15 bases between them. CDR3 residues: CATSDPRTVKDTQYF. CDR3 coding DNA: TGTGCCACCAGTGATCCCCGGACAGTCAAGGATACGCAGTATTTT.

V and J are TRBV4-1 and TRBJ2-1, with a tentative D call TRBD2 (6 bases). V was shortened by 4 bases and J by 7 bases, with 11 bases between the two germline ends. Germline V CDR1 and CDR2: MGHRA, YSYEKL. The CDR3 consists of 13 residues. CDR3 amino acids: CASSRAEGNEQFF. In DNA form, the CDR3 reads TGCGCCAGCAGCCGAGCGGAGGGAAATGAGCAGTTCTTC.

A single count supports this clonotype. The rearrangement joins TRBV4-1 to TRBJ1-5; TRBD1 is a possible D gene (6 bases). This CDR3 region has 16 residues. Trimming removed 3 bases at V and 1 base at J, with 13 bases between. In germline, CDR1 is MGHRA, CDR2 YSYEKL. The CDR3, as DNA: TGCGCCAGCAGCCAGGACGTGACAGGAAGCAATCAGCCCCAGCATTTT. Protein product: CASSQDVTGSNQPQHF.

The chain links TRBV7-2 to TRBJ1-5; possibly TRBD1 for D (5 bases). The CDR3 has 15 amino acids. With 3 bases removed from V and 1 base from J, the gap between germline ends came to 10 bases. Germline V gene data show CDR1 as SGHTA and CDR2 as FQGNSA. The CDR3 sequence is CASSFQGQSNQPQHF. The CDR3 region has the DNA TGTGCCAGCAGCTTTCAGGGTCAAAGCAATCAGCCCCAGCATTTT.

Written as DNA, the CDR3 is TGTGCCAGTAGTATAGCTGGAGGGTCAGATACGCAGTATTTT. This sequence encodes CASSIAGGSDTQYF. The V and J genes are TRBV19 and TRBJ2-3, with D perhaps matching TRBD2 (6 bases). The germline gives CDR1 LNHDA, CDR2 SQIVND (reference sequence). Trimming took off 1 base at V and 4 bases at J, with 9 bases between the two ends. The CDR3 has 14 residues.

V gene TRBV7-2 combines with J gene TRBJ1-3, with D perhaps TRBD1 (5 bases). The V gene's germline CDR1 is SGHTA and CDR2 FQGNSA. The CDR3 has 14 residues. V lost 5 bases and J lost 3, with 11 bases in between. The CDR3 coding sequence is TGTGCCAGCAGCCTCCGGGACCTTGGAAACACCATATATTTT. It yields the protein CASSLRDLGNTIYF.

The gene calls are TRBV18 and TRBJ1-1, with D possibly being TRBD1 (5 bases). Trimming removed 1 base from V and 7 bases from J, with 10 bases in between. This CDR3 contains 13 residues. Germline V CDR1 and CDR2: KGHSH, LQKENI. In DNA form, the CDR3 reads TGTGCCAGCTCACCACAAGGGGATGATGAAGCTTTCTTT. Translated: CASSPQGDDEAFF. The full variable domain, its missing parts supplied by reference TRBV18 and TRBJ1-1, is NAGVMQNPRHLVRRRGQEARLRCSPMKGHSHVYWYRQLPEEGLKFMVYLQKENIIDESGMPKERFSAEFPKEGPSILRIQQVVRGDSAAYFCASSPQGDDEAFFGQGTRLTVV.

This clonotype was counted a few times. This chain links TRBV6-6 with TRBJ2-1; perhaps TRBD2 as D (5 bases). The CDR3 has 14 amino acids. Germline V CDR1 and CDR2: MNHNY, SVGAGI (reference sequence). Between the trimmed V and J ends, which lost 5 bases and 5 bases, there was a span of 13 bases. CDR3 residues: CASSTTRSNNEQFF. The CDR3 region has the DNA TGTGCCAGCAGTACAACTAGGAGTAACAATGAGCAGTTCTTC.

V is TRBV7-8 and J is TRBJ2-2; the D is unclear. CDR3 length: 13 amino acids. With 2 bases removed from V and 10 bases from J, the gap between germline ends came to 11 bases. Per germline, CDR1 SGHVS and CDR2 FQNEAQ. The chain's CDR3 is CASSLRAPEELFF. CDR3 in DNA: TGTGCCAGCAGCTTAAGGGCCCCCGAGGAGCTGTTTTTT.

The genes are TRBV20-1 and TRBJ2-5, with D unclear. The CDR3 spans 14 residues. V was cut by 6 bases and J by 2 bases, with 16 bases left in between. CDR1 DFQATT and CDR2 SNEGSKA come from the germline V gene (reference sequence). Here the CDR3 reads CSALGGSEQETQYF. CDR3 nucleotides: TGCAGTGCGCTAGGTGGCAGCGAACAAGAGACCCAGTACTTC.

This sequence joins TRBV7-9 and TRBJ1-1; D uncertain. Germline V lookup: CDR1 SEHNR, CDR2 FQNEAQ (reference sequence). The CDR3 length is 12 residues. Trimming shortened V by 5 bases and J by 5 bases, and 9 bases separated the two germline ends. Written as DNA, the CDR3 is TGTGCCAGCAGCCACTTAGGGACTGAAGCTTTCTTT. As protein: CASSHLGTEAFF.

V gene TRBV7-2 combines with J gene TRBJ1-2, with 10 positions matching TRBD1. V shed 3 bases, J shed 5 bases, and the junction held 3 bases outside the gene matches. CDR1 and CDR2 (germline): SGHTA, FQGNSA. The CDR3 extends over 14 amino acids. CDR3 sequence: CASSLVGQGYGYTF. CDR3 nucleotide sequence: TGTGCCAGCAGCTTGGTGGGACAGGGGTATGGCTACACCTTC.

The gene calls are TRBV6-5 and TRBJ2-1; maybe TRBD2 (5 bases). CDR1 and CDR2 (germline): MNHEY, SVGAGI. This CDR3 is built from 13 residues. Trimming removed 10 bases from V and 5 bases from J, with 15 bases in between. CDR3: CATKRASNNEQFF. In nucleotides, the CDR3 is TGTGCCACCAAACGGGCTAGCAACAATGAGCAGTTCTTC.